This TCR beta chain was sequenced in a study of blood T cell repertoires in COVID-19. The wider study: The samples span acute and convalescent COVID-19 from the United States, Italy and Spain. The cDNA or gDNA used as material had been derived from T cells, B-cell-depleted T cells, or PBMCs.

Per the authors' pipeline: Amplification from reference gene primers served as the basis for estimated nucleated cell counts. Sequencing was performed with immunoSEQ multiplex PCR; in TCRdb, only in-frame clones are kept and a portion is missing. V and J calls plus clone size are reproduced from that table; the DNA served to infer D and trimming. This table holds some 150,000 clones, 80% found once. V was trimmed by 4 bases and J by 7 bases, leaving 12 bases between them. In germline, CDR1 is MNHEY, CDR2 SVGEGT. The CDR3 consists of 13 residues. The sequence was obtained from a man in his sixties with acute or convalescent COVID-19. The sequenced sample consisted of peripheral blood. This chain joins TRBV6-2 or TRBV6-3 and TRBJ2-3, with D perhaps matching TRBD1 (6 bases). CDR3 sequence (DNA): TGTGCCAGCAGTTCTCAGGGGCGGCATACGCAGTATTTT. Its translation: CASSSQGRHTQYF.